The entry below describes one T cell receptor (beta chain). This sample stems from a study of blood T cell repertoires in COVID-19. Whole-study context: The United States, Italy and Spain supplied acute and convalescent COVID-19 samples.

Assay: immunoSEQ multiplex PCR; the TCRdb copy retains only in-frame clones and omits some. The sample includes 150,000 to 200,000 clones, about 80% seen only once; the top ten take 2.6%. Input material: peripheral blood. This sequence originates from a human donor with acute or convalescent COVID-19. The donor label of this sample is uncertain.

The CDR3 region has the DNA TGTGCCAGTAGTCGACAGGGGGCGGCGAACACTGAAGCTTTCTTT. It is translated as CASSRQGAANTEAFF. The V and J genes are TRBV19 and TRBJ1-1; 10 positions match TRBD1. The CDR3 is 15 residues long. Per the germline V gene, CDR1 is LNHDA and CDR2 is SQIVND (reference sequence). Unmatched junction bases numbered 4, after V lost 5 bases and J lost 1 base.